This TCR beta chain came from a study of shared clonotypes between healthy human individuals. Germline CDR1 and CDR2: SGHRS and YFSETQ. J lost 0 bases, V lost 3 bases, and 13 bases had no gene match. The CDR3 extends over 19 amino acids. Method: immunoSEQ multiplex PCR; TCRdb's copy keeps in-frame clones and lacks some. This sample carries over 700,000 clones, around 70% of them seen once, and the ten largest clones take under 2%. This clone occurred once. The specimen was memory CD4+ T cells sorted from blood. This sample's subset: CD45RA-negative fraction. J is TRBJ2-1 and V is TRBV5-1; 9 bases align to TRBD2. This sequence originates from a woman in her 30s in good health. The DNA for the CDR3 is TGCGCCAGCAGCTCCTTAGCGGGAGAACGGAGTGACTCCTACAATGAGCAGTTCTTC. Translated: CASSSLAGERSDSYNEQFF.